The 26 T cell receptor beta chains given below trace back to one sample, sequenced in a study of T cells in Graves' hyperthyroidism and ophthalmopathy. Researchers amplified the TCR beta CDR3 regions from RNA transcripts. Carried out on the TCR CDR3, a first-round RT-PCR used the HTBI primer set. Each CDR3 protein gets one entry after TCRdb re-called the multiplex PCR reads with MiXCR. Counted here are fewer than 450,000 distinct CDR3 sequences, around 18% occurring once; the ten biggest clones make up around two fifths. Sequenced input: blood. All receptors come from a man younger than 35 with Graves' ophthalmopathy.

This clonotype was seen a handful of times. The rearrangement uses TRBV3-1 and TRBJ1-3; D perhaps matches TRBD1 (5 bases). The CDR3 length is 12 residues. V lost 10 bases to trimming and J lost 4 bases, with 11 bases between them. Germline-derived CDR1 and CDR2 are LGHDT and YNNKEL (reference sequence). This CDR3 reads CATGGKGNTIYF. For the CDR3, the DNA is TGTGCCACGGGGGGAAAAGGAAACACCATATATTTT.

The chain carries TRBV4-1 and TRBJ1-5, with 9 bases matching TRBD1. The germline gives CDR1 MGHRA, CDR2 YSYEKL. The J segment lost 3 bases and the V segment lost 0 bases, leaving 9 bases of the junction unmatched. The CDR3 runs 18 residues. The DNA of the CDR3 is TGCGCCAGCAGCCAAGATCGGGGACAGGGTAGGGTCAATCAGCCCCAGCATTTT. This translates into CASSQDRGQGRVNQPQHF.

This clonotype was picked up many times. The chain is built from TRBV5-1 and TRBJ2-3, with TRBD2 matching 7 bases. The V segment lost 0 bases and the J segment 5 bases; nucleotides outside the gene matches: 3. The CDR3 is 14 amino acids. Germline loops: CDR1 SGHRS, CDR2 YFSETQ. CDR3: CASSLGLAEDTQYF. Written as DNA, the CDR3 is TGCGCCAGCAGCTTGGGACTAGCAGAAGATACGCAGTATTTT. Drawing the rest from reference TRBV5-1 and TRBJ2-3, the complete variable domain is KAGVTQTPRYLIKTRGQQVTLSCSPISGHRSVSWYQQTPGQGLQFLFEYFSETQRNKGNFPGRFSGRQFSNSRSEMNVSTLELGDSALYLCASSLGLAEDTQYFGPGTRLTVL.

The sample holds a few counts of this clonotype. The J gene is TRBJ2-1, the V gene TRBV6-1, with 9 positions matching TRBD1. J gave up 6 bases and V 6 bases, and 15 bases lay outside the gene matches. Germline assignment: CDR1 MNHNS and CDR2 SASEGT. The CDR3 totals 17 residues. The CDR3 protein is CASRRTPGTGTGNEQFF. The CDR3 nucleotides read TGTGCCAGCAGACGAACCCCCGGGACAGGGACGGGCAATGAGCAGTTCTTC.

The rearrangement joins TRBV6-1 to TRBJ1-5; D is unclear. CDR1 and CDR2 (germline): MNHNS, SASEGT. This CDR3 contains 14 residues. Trimming took off 1 base at V and 5 bases at J, with 9 bases between the two ends. Here the CDR3 reads CASSEVWAYQPQHF. For the CDR3, the DNA is TGTGCCAGCAGTGAAGTGTGGGCCTATCAGCCCCAGCATTTT.

In this sample, this clonotype turned up many times. The rearrangement links TRBV12-3 or TRBV12-4 to TRBJ2-5; perhaps TRBD2 as D (6 bases). The V end lost 0 bases, the J end lost 9 bases, and 14 bases lay between the germline ends. The CDR3 loop spans 14 amino acids. The CDR3 protein is CASSLAIGGFAQYF. Written as DNA, the CDR3 is TGTGCCAGCAGTTTAGCCATCGGAGGGTTCGCCCAGTACTTC.

This clonotype came up many times. This chain connects TRBV7-9 to TRBJ2-1; maybe TRBD1 (6 bases). Per the germline V gene, CDR1 is SEHNR and CDR2 is FQNEAQ (reference sequence). The CDR3 has 14 residues. V dropped 7 bases and J dropped 8 bases, with 18 bases sitting between them. Written as DNA, the CDR3 is TGTGCCAGCACCCAGGGGACCCTGGGGGATGAGCAGTTCTTC. This encodes CASTQGTLGDEQFF.

V usage is TRBV20-1 and J usage is TRBJ1-2, with no clear D. The CDR3 contains 14 residues. Germline V lookup: CDR1 DFQATT, CDR2 SNEGSKA (reference sequence). V lost 0 bases and J lost 9, with 17 bases in between. CDR3 loop: CSARDPVGSLSYTF. The CDR3 DNA is TGCAGTGCTAGAGATCCTGTAGGGAGTCTTAGCTACACCTTC.

This clonotype came up many times. The chain employs TRBV12-3 or TRBV12-4 and TRBJ2-2, with 12 bases matching TRBD2. V dropped 6 bases and J dropped 3; count of bases not matched to a gene: 5. This CDR3 is 16 amino acids long. CDR3 in amino acids: CASSTRTSGDTGELFF. The DNA for the CDR3 is TGTGCCAGCAGCACCAGGACTAGCGGGGACACCGGGGAGCTGTTTTTT.

Remarks on this clonotype: Germline is not matched at one junction end, which may reflect a read error. The chain combines TRBV7-3 with TRBJ2-3; TRBD1 is a possible D gene (6 bases). The CDR3 is made up of 14 amino acids. Germline assignment: CDR1 SGHTA and CDR2 FQGTGA. CDR3 sequence reads: CASSLTGSADTQYF. CDR3 DNA: TGTGCCAGCAGCCTAACAGGGTCCGCAGATACGCAGTATTTT.

The sample holds many counts of this clonotype. V is TRBV24-1 and J is TRBJ2-1, with unresolved D. Looked up from germline, CDR1 is KGHDR and CDR2 is SFDVKD. The CDR3 is made up of 18 amino acids. V lost 4 bases, J lost 0 bases, and 18 bases lay in between. In DNA form, the CDR3 reads TGTGCCACCAGTGACCTCTCGACTGGGAAATTCTCCTACAATGAGCAGTTCTTC. This codes for CATSDLSTGKFSYNEQFF.

The gene calls are TRBV24-1 and TRBJ2-2; maybe TRBD1 (6 bases). Trimming took 3 bases from V and 9 from J, leaving 16 bases between them. The V gene's germline CDR1 is KGHDR and CDR2 SFDVKD. The CDR3 runs 15 residues. The DNA for the CDR3 is TGTGCCACCAGTGATCCCCGACAGGATTTTAGGGAGCTGTTTTTT. This gives the protein CATSDPRQDFRELFF.

This clonotype appeared many times. The chain has TRBV3-1 and TRBJ1-2, with D perhaps TRBD1 (5 bases). CDR3 size: 15 residues. V lost 3 bases, J lost 2 bases, and 13 bases lay in between. Germline V lookup: CDR1 LGHDT, CDR2 YNNKEL (reference sequence). The CDR3: CASSQADSRNYGYTF. Written as DNA, the CDR3 is TGTGCCAGCAGCCAGGCAGACAGTCGGAACTATGGCTACACCTTC.

J is TRBJ2-2 and V is TRBV4-1; D unresolved. Germline-derived CDR1 and CDR2 are MGHRA and YSYEKL. V lost 0 bases, J lost 0 bases, and 14 bases lay in between. This CDR3 spans 18 amino acids. The CDR3 bases are TGCGCCAGCAGCCAAGATCGATCCAGGACGGCGAACACCGGGGAGCTGTTTTTT. Translation: CASSQDRSRTANTGELFF.

This clonotype was observed a few times. The gene calls are TRBV7-9 and TRBJ2-1, with D tentatively TRBD1 (6 bases). V gave up 1 base and J gave up 0 bases, with 13 bases separating them. CDR1 and CDR2 (germline): SEHNR, FQNEAQ (reference sequence). This CDR3 is 17 amino acids long. In nucleotides, the CDR3 is TGTGCCAGCAGCTTAGATTTGGGGGCTAGCTCCTACAATGAGCAGTTCTTC. This gives the protein CASSLDLGASSYNEQFF.

The chain couples TRBV3-1 to TRBJ2-3, with TRBD1 matching 10 bases. The germline gives CDR1 LGHDT, CDR2 YNNKEL (reference sequence). V was clipped by 3 bases and J by 6 bases; unmatched bases: 0. This CDR3 is 13 amino acids long. The CDR3 loop reads CASSQGQGDTQYF. DNA of the CDR3: TGTGCCAGCAGCCAGGGACAGGGGGATACGCAGTATTTT.

This clonotype was seen at least ten times. V gene TRBV28 combines with J gene TRBJ1-4; the D is unclear. This CDR3 region has 11 residues. Germline assignment: CDR1 MDHEN and CDR2 SYDVKM. Trimming took off 7 bases at V and 6 bases at J, with 6 bases between the two ends. As DNA, the CDR3 is TGTGCCAGCACCTCGGATGAAAAACTGTTTTTT. This codes for CASTSDEKLFF.

The table lists this clonotype with many counts. The chain joins TRBV12-3 or TRBV12-4 to TRBJ1-2; 7 nucleotides line up with TRBD1. Unmatched junction bases numbered 5, after V lost 8 bases and J lost 5 bases. The CDR3 is 12 residues long. CDR3 amino acids: CASARGSYGYTF. The DNA for the CDR3 is TGTGCCAGCGCCAGGGGGTCGTATGGCTACACCTTC.

This clonotype has a count of ten or more. The chain uses TRBV7-6 and TRBJ2-7; D possibly corresponds to TRBD2 (6 bases). Germline V CDR1 and CDR2: SGHVS, FNYEAQ. The V gene lost 10 bases and the J gene lost 5 bases, with 24 bases spanning the gap. The CDR3 sequence is 15 residues long. CDR3 loop: CATIPLASFLNEQYF. CDR3 sequence (DNA): TGTGCCACCATACCGCTAGCGTCGTTTCTGAACGAGCAGTACTTC.

This clonotype was counted many times. The chain couples TRBV13 to TRBJ2-4, with 7 bases that match TRBD1. CDR3 length: 16 amino acids. The ends lost 5 bases at V and 1 base at J; junction bases unmatched: 8. Looked up from germline, CDR1 is PRHDT and CDR2 is FYEKMQ (reference sequence). The CDR3 DNA reads TGTGCCAGCAGCACCCGACAGGGAAGGGCCAAAAACATTCAGTACTTC. As protein: CASSTRQGRAKNIQYF.

This clonotype was found many times. Here the CDR3 reads CASSKGQPNTEAFF. The CDR3 DNA is TGTGCCAGCAGTAAAGGACAGCCGAACACTGAAGCTTTCTTT. This sequence joins TRBV12-3 or TRBV12-4 and TRBJ1-1; the D gene is possibly TRBD1 (6 bases). This CDR3 is built from 14 residues. Trimming took off 5 bases at V and 1 base at J, with 11 bases between the two ends.

This clonotype was observed many times. The chain has TRBV9 and TRBJ1-6; no definite D call. This CDR3 is built from 13 residues. V was pared by 5 bases and J by 10 bases, with 13 bases between. Germline V gene data show CDR1 as SGDLS and CDR2 as YYNGEE. The CDR3 nucleotides read TGTGCCAGCAGGTCGACAACATACTCACCCCTCCACTTT. Protein sequence: CASRSTTYSPLHF.

This chain connects TRBV4-1 to TRBJ2-1; tentatively, D is TRBD1 (6 bases). V dropped 11 bases and J dropped 0 bases, with 17 bases sitting between them. Germline assignment: CDR1 MGHRA and CDR2 YSYEKL. This CDR3 spans 15 amino acids. This CDR3 reads CAGPRTDLSYNEQFF. The CDR3 DNA follows: TGCGCCGGTCCGAGGACAGATCTCTCCTACAATGAGCAGTTCTTC.

The chain is built from TRBV20-1 and TRBJ1-2; D remains ambiguous. The CDR3 runs 16 residues. Germline V gene lookup returns CDR1 DFQATT and CDR2 SNEGSKA (reference sequence). V dropped 3 bases and J dropped 3 bases, with 20 bases sitting between them. The CDR3 DNA reads TGCAGTGCTAGGGACTTGTCGGTAGGGAACTACTATGGCTACACCTTC. Its translation: CSARDLSVGNYYGYTF.

The chain joins TRBV27 to TRBJ1-5, with D maybe TRBD1 (5 bases). Per germline, CDR1 MNHEY and CDR2 SMNVEV (reference sequence). CDR3 length: 14 residues. Trimming removed 4 bases at V and 4 bases at J, with 11 bases between. CDR3 region: CASSSPGINQPQHF. The CDR3 DNA follows: TGTGCCAGCAGTTCACCAGGGATTAATCAGCCCCAGCATTTT.

This clonotype has ten or more counts. The chain couples TRBV29-1 to TRBJ1-1; TRBD1 is a possible D gene (6 bases). V was trimmed by 7 bases and J by 0 bases, leaving 9 bases between them. CDR3 length: 12 amino acids. Per the germline V gene, CDR1 is SQVTM and CDR2 is ANQGSEA. The CDR3 coding sequence is TGCAGCGCGTACAGGGTGAACACTGAAGCTTTCTTT. Translating it yields CSAYRVNTEAFF.